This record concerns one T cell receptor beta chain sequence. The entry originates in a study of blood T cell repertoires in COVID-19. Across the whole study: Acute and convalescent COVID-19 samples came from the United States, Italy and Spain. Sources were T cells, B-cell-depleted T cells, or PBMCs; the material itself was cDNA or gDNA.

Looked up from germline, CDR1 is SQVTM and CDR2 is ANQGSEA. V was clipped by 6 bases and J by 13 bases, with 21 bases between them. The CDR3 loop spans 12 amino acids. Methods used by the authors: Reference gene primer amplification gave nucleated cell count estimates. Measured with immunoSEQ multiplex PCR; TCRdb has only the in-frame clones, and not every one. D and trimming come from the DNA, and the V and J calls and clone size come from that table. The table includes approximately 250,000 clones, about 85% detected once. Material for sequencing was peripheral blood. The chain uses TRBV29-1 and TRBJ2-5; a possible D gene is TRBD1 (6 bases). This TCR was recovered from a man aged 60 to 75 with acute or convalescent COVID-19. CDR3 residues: CSVPKEGGVVYF. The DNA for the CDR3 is TGCAGCGTGCCAAAGGAAGGGGGAGTGGTGTACTTC.